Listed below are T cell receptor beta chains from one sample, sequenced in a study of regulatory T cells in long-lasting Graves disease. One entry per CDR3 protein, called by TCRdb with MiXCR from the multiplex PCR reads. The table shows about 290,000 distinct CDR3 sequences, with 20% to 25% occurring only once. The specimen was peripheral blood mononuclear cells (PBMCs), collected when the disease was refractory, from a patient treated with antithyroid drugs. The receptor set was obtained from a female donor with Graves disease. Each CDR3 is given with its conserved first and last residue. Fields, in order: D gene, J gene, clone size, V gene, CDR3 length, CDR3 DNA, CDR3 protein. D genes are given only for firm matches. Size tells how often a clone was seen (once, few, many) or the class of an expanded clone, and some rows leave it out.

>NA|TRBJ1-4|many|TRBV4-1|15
TGCGCCAGCAGCTCACCCGGAACAACTAATGAAAAACTGTTTTTT
CASSSPGTTNEKLFF
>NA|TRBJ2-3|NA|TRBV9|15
TGTGCCAGCAGCGTTTTACTGGGGAGCACAGATACGCAGTATTTT
CASSVLLGSTDTQYF
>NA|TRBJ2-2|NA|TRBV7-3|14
TGTGCCAGCAGCTTAACCAACCGAGCCGGGGAGCTGTTTTTT
CASSLTNRAGELFF
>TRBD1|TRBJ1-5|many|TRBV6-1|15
TGTGCCAGCAGCATGACAGGGGCGAGCAATCAGCCCCAGCATTTT
CASSMTGASNQPQHF
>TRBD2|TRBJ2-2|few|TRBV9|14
TGTGCCAGCAATCCAGCGGGAAACACCGGGGAGCTGTTTTTT
CASNPAGNTGELFF
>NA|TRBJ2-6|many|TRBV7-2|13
TGTGCCACCGGGACCTCTGGGGCCAACGTCCTGACTTTC
CATGTSGANVLTF
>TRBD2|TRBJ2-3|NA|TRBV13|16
TGTGCCAGCAGCCCCAGGACTAGAGGGTCCACAGATACGCAGTATTTT
CASSPRTRGSTDTQYF
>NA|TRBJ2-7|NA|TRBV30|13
TGTGCCTGGAGTAAAGGGTACCAGTACGAGCAGTACTTC
CAWSKGYQYEQYF
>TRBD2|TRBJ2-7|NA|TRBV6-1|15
TGTGCCAGCAGACTGGGACTAGCGGCCCCCTACGAGCAGTACTTC
CASRLGLAAPYEQYF
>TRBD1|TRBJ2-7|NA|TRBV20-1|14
TGCAGTGCTAGGGAGGACAGGATAACCTACGAGCAGTACTTC
CSAREDRITYEQYF
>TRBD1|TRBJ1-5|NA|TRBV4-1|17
TGCGCCAGCAGCCACCGGACAGGGTTTGGTGACAATCAGCCCCAGCATTTT
CASSHRTGFGDNQPQHF
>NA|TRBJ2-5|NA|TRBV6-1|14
TGTGCCACCTCTTCTCGGCTAGCATCACATGAGCAGTACTTC
CATSSRLASHEQYF
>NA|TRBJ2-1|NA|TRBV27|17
TGTGCCAGCAGTCCGACACCCCTAGGGCCCCCCTACAATGAGCAGTTCTTC
CASSPTPLGPPYNEQFF
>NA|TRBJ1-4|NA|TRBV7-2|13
TGTGCCAGCAGCCTCGGGAGTAATGAAAAACTGTTTTTT
CASSLGSNEKLFF
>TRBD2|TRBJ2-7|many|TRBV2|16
TGTGCCAGCGCGACTAGCGTGAAGAGGGGTTCCTACGAGCAGTACTTC
CASATSVKRGSYEQYF
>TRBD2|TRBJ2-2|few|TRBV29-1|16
TGCAGCGTTACGCGAATCTCGGGAGGGCCCGGCGGGGAGCTGTTTTTT
CSVTRISGGPGGELFF
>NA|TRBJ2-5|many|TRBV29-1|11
TGCAGCGTTAGTCGACAAGAGACCCAGTACTTC
CSVSRQETQYF
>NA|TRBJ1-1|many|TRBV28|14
TGTGCCAGCAGACAAACAGGGCCGTTCGATGAAGCTTTCTTT
CASRQTGPFDEAFF
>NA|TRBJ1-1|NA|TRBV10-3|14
TGTGCCATCAGTAGAGAGGGGACGAACACTGAAGCTTTCTTT
CAISREGTNTEAFF
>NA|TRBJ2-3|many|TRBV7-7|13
TGTGCTAGCAGCTTAGGCCAGGCGGATACGCAGTATTTT
CASSLGQADTQYF
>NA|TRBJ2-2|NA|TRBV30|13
TGTGCCTGGGGGACGGGGAACACCGGGGAGCTGTTTTTT
CAWGTGNTGELFF
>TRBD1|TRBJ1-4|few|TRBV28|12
TGTGCCAGCAGGACAGGGGGAGAAAAACTGTTTTTT
CASRTGGEKLFF
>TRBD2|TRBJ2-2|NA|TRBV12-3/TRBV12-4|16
TGTGCCAGCAGTGGGACTAGCGGGAGGTCAACCGGGGAGCTGTTTTTT
CASSGTSGRSTGELFF
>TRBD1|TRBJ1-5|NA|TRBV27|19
TGTGCCAGCAGCAGTTCCGGAGGGTGGGGACAGGGAGGCAATCAGCCCCAGCATTTT
CASSSSGGWGQGGNQPQHF
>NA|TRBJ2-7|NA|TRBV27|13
TGTGCCAGCAGTTTGACGGTGCACTACGAGCAGTACTTC
CASSLTVHYEQYF
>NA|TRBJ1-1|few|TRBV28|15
TGTGCCAGACACTCAGGGGATATTATGAACACTGAAGCTTTCTTT
CARHSGDIMNTEAFF
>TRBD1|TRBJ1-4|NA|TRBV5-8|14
TGTGCCAGCAGCTCGGACAGGCCCGGTGAAAAACTGTTTTTT
CASSSDRPGEKLFF
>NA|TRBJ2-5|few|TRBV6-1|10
TGTGCCAGCAGACAAGAGACCCAGTACTTC
CASRQETQYF
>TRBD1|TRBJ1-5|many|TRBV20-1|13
TGCAGTGCCCGACAGGGGTTGGGACAGCCCCAGCATTTT
CSARQGLGQPQHF
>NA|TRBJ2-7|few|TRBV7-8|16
TGTGCCAGCAGCTTAGCGCCGGCTGAAGGGTCCTACGAGCAGTACTTC
CASSLAPAEGSYEQYF
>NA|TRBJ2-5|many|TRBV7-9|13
TGTGCCAGCAGCAACCGGAGAGACGAGACCCAGTACTTC
CASSNRRDETQYF
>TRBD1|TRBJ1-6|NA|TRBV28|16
TGTGCCAGCAGTCCGGAAGGACAGGCCTTTGGGTCACCCCTCCACTTT
CASSPEGQAFGSPLHF
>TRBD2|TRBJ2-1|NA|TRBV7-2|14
TGTGCCAGCAGCTTGCGCGGGAGGCACAATGAGCAGTTCTTC
CASSLRGRHNEQFF
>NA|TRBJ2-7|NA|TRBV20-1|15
TGCAGTGCTAGTTCCGCCACTAGTCCGTCCTACGAGCAGTACTTC
CSASSATSPSYEQYF
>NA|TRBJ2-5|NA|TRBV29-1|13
TGCAGCGTTGGAAGGGCAGGGGTAGAGACCCAGTACTTC
CSVGRAGVETQYF
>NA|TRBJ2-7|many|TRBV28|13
TGTGCCAGCAGCCTCCGGGAGCTTAACGAGCAGTACTTC
CASSLRELNEQYF
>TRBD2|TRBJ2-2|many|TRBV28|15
TGTGCCAGCACATGGACTAGCGGGAACACCGGGGAGCTGTTTTTT
CASTWTSGNTGELFF
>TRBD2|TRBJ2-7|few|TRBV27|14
TGTGCCAGCAACACCGGGACTAGTCCCTACGAGCAGTACTTC
CASNTGTSPYEQYF
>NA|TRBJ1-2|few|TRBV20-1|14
TGCAGTGCAGCGCAAGGGGGGGGGAACTATGGCTACACCTTC
CSAAQGGGNYGYTF
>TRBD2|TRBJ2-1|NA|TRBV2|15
TGTGCCACCCGCCCCGGGACTAGCGGGAGGGATGAGCAGTTCTTC
CATRPGTSGRDEQFF
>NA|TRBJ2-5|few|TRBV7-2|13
TGTGCCAGCGGCTTCCACAGGGACGGGACCCAGTACTTC
CASGFHRDGTQYF
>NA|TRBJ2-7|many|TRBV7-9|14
TGTGCCAGCAGCTTAGGCACGAGGACCTACGAGCAGTACTTC
CASSLGTRTYEQYF
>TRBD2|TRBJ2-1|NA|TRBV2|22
TGTGCCAGCAGTGACCCTGACTTCAGGGCTAGCGGGAGTAATCCAGACCAGGATGAGCAGTTCTTC
CASSDPDFRASGSNPDQDEQFF
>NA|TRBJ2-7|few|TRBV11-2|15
TGTGCCAGCAGCTTAGAAGCGGTACCTACCTACGAGCAGTACTTC
CASSLEAVPTYEQYF
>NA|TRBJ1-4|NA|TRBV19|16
TGTGCCAGTAGTATTCCGACAGGAGCAACTAATGAAAAACTGTTTTTT
CASSIPTGATNEKLFF
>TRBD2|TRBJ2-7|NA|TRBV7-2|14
TGTGCCAGCAGCTTTCCGGGGGGGCCCAGGGAGCAGTACTTC
CASSFPGGPREQYF
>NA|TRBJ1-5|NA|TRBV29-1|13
TGCAGCGCCACTGTGGCCCTCGAGGGGCCCCAGCATTTT
CSATVALEGPQHF
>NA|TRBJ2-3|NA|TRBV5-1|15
TGCGCCAGCAGCCCAGCCGGGAACAGGGCAGATACGCAGTATTTT
CASSPAGNRADTQYF
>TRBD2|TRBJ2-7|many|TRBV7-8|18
TGTGCCAGCAGCTTCGGGACTCCCGGGACTAGTTTCAACTACGAGCAGTACTTC
CASSFGTPGTSFNYEQYF